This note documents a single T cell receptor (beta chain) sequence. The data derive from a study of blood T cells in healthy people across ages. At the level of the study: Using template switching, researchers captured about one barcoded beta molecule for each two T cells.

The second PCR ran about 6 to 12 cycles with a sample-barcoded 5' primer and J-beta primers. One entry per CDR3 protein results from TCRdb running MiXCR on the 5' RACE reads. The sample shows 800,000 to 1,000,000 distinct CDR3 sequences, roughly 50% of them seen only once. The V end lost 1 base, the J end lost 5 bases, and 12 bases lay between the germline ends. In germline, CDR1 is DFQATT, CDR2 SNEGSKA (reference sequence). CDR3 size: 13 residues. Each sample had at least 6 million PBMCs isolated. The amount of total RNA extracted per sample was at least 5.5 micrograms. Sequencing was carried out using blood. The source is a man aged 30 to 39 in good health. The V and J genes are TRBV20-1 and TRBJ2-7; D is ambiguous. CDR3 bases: TGCAGTGCTAGAGCGGTATATGCCCACGAGCAGTACTTC. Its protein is CSARAVYAHEQYF.